Listed below are T cell receptor beta chains from one sample, sequenced in a study of post-analysis software for immune sequencing data. A single record per CDR3 protein comes from TCRdb applying MiXCR to the PCR reads. The data show hundreds of thousands of distinct CDR3 sequences, less than 35% seen once. The sequenced material came from blood. The receptors here all came from a girl aged 10-17 years with multiple sclerosis. Both conserved end residues are part of each CDR3. Fields, in order: clone size, D gene, J gene, V gene, CDR3 length, CDR3 protein, CDR3 DNA. A D gene is named only where the DNA matches it firmly. Rows may omit the clone size; those that give it use once, few, many or a size class.

>.|TRBD1|TRBJ1-5|TRBV20-1|16
CSAPTLGQGAEQPQHF
TGCAGTGCTCCGACGTTGGGACAGGGGGCAGAACAGCCCCAGCATTTT
>.|.|TRBJ2-1|TRBV3-1|13
CASSQRGYNEQFF
TGTGCCAGCAGCCAACGGGGGTACAATGAGCAGTTCTTC
>few|TRBD2|TRBJ2-3|TRBV14|16
CASSQDLAGGLDTQYF
TGTGCCAGCAGCCAAGATCTAGCGGGGGGGCTGGATACGCAGTATTTT
>few|TRBD1|TRBJ1-4|TRBV2|17
CASISPLDRGGNEKLFF
TGTGCCAGCATCTCTCCCTTGGACAGGGGCGGGAATGAAAAACTGTTTTTT
>few|.|TRBJ2-1|TRBV7-8|16
CASSLARGQSYNEQFF
TGTGCCAGCAGCTTAGCGCGGGGCCAATCCTACAATGAGCAGTTCTTC
>.|TRBD2|TRBJ2-7|TRBV7-2|15
CASSGEGGGSYEQYF
TGTGCCAGCAGCGGGGAGGGCGGGGGTTCCTACGAGCAGTACTTC
>.|.|TRBJ2-7|TRBV5-1|15
CASSFSGTASLEQYF
TGCGCCAGCAGCTTCAGCGGGACAGCCTCCCTCGAGCAGTACTTC
>.|TRBD1|TRBJ2-3|TRBV5-1|15
CASWGTGTSTDTQYF
TGCGCCAGCTGGGGGACAGGGACTAGCACAGATACGCAGTATTTT
>many|.|TRBJ2-3|TRBV29-1|15
CSARRAGMGTDTQYF
TGCAGCGCCCGGAGGGCGGGGATGGGCACAGATACGCAGTATTTT
>.|.|TRBJ1-1|TRBV9|14
CASSVRGGDTEAFF
TGTGCCAGCAGCGTTAGGGGAGGCGACACTGAAGCTTTCTTT
>many|.|TRBJ2-5|TRBV7-2|14
CASSPVMGKETQYF
TGTGCCAGCAGCCCTGTCATGGGGAAAGAGACCCAGTACTTC
>once|.|TRBJ1-1|TRBV6-5|13
CASTDVSGTEAFF
TGTGCCAGCACCGACGTCTCTGGGACTGAAGCTTTCTTT
>.|TRBD1|TRBJ2-7|TRBV10-3|14
CAISPGQDSYEQYF
TGTGCCATCTCCCCGGGACAGGACTCCTACGAGCAGTACTTC
>few|TRBD1|TRBJ2-6|TRBV28|17
CASSFVRGQSGANVLTF
TGTGCCAGCAGTTTTGTCAGGGGGCAATCCGGGGCCAACGTCCTGACTTTC
>.|TRBD2|TRBJ2-3|TRBV6-1|19
CASSEWPAGGSTGTDTQYF
TGTGCCAGCAGTGAATGGCCAGCGGGGGGATCCACGGGCACAGATACGCAGTATTTT
>few|TRBD1|TRBJ2-7|TRBV2|14
CATSRQGMSYEQYF
TGTGCCACCTCGAGACAGGGTATGTCCTACGAGCAGTACTTC
>few|TRBD2|TRBJ2-1|TRBV14|16
CASSHIWLAGRNEQFF
TGTGCCAGCAGCCATATCTGGTTAGCGGGACGCAATGAGCAGTTCTTC
>few|.|TRBJ2-1|TRBV6-6|13
CASRAGTYNEQFF
TGTGCCAGCAGGGCCGGGACTTACAATGAGCAGTTCTTC
>few|.|TRBJ1-2|TRBV6-6|12
CASSYPGGGYTF
TGTGCCAGCAGTTACCCCGGCGGGGGCTACACCTTC
>.|.|TRBJ2-3|TRBV10-3|14
CAITGQGFGDTQYF
TGTGCCATCACGGGGCAGGGGTTCGGAGATACGCAGTATTTT
>few|.|TRBJ1-2|TRBV5-6|17
CASSLDRQGLANYGYTF
TGTGCCAGCAGCTTGGATCGCCAGGGCCTAGCTAACTATGGCTACACCTTC
>few|TRBD1|TRBJ2-5|TRBV7-9|14
CASSTGTGQETQYF
TGTGCCAGCAGCACCGGGACAGGACAAGAGACCCAGTACTTC
>.|.|TRBJ1-1|TRBV12-3/TRBV12-4|14
CASRLLPDLSEAFF
TGTGCCAGCAGGCTCCTCCCAGACCTGAGTGAAGCTTTCTTT
>.|.|TRBJ2-5|TRBV4-3|14
CASSQEISQETQYF
TGCGCCAGCAGCCAAGAAATCTCCCAAGAGACCCAGTACTTC
>.|TRBD1|TRBJ1-2|TRBV29-1|13
CSAAGTGEGGYTF
TGCAGCGCCGCCGGAACAGGGGAAGGCGGCTACACCTTC
>.|.|TRBJ2-3|TRBV7-2|14
CASSLGGHTDAQYF
TGTGCCAGCAGCTTAGGGGGACACACAGATGCGCAGTATTTT
>.|.|TRBJ2-2|TRBV20-1|15
CSAPSTGGKIGELFF
TGCAGTGCTCCAAGTACCGGGGGAAAGATCGGGGAGCTGTTTTTT
>.|.|TRBJ2-7|TRBV28|15
CASSPPDARNYEQYF
TGTGCCAGCTCGCCCCCTGACGCCAGGAACTACGAGCAGTACTTC
>.|.|TRBJ2-3|TRBV3-1|14
CASSQEAMADTQYF
TGTGCCAGCAGCCAAGAGGCCATGGCAGATACGCAGTATTTT
>.|TRBD2|TRBJ2-5|TRBV2|14
CASSDFSTSETQYF
TGTGCCAGCAGTGATTTCTCGACTAGCGAGACCCAGTACTTC
>.|TRBD1|TRBJ2-1|TRBV6-2/TRBV6-3|14
CTSKYRGSYNEQFF
TGTACCAGCAAATACAGGGGGTCCTACAATGAGCAGTTCTTC
>few|TRBD1|TRBJ2-7|TRBV6-5|16
CASSLRDSSYSYEQYF
TGTGCCAGCAGTCTTCGGGACAGCAGCTACTCCTACGAGCAGTACTTC
>few|.|TRBJ2-7|TRBV20-1|15
CSATGGGGLRREQYF
TGCAGTGCTACCGGCGGAGGGGGACTCCGACGGGAGCAGTACTTC
>few|.|TRBJ2-3|TRBV29-1|15
CSVEEKARPTDTQYF
TGCAGCGTTGAGGAGAAAGCGAGACCCACAGATACGCAGTATTTT
>.|.|TRBJ2-7|TRBV7-2|12
CASSLVGFEQYF
TGTGCCAGCAGCTTAGTAGGGTTCGAGCAGTACTTC
>.|.|TRBJ2-1|TRBV3-1|13
CASSQDGRAEQFF
TGTGCCAGCAGCCAAGATGGACGGGCAGAGCAGTTCTTC
>few|TRBD1|TRBJ1-5|TRBV24-1|16
CATSDPGQGASQPQHF
TGTGCCACCAGTGATCCCGGGCAGGGGGCGAGTCAGCCCCAGCATTTT
>few|.|TRBJ2-3|TRBV20-1|11
CSARLADTQYF
TGCAGTGCTAGACTGGCGGATACGCAGTATTTT
>few|TRBD1|TRBJ2-5|TRBV5-1|15
CASSSGPGQRKTQYF
TGCGCCAGCAGCTCCGGACCGGGACAGAGAAAGACCCAGTACTTC
>.|.|TRBJ2-5|TRBV29-1|14
CSVEGAPRLETQYF
TGCAGCGTTGAGGGGGCTCCAAGACTGGAGACCCAGTACTTC
>.|.|TRBJ1-5|TRBV7-8|16
CASSLEVRAVNQPQHF
TGTGCCAGCAGCTTAGAAGTTCGGGCAGTTAATCAGCCCCAGCATTTT
>.|.|TRBJ1-2|TRBV20-1|12
CSARNNPGDYTF
TGCAGTGCTAGAAATAACCCTGGTGACTACACCTTC
>.|.|TRBJ2-5|TRBV3-1|16
CASSPSQGRGQETQYF
TGTGCCAGCAGCCCTTCACAGGGAAGGGGGCAAGAGACCCAGTACTTC
>.|.|TRBJ1-1|TRBV29-1|15
CSVEARGTANTEAFF
TGCAGCGTTGAAGCCCGAGGGACGGCGAACACTGAAGCTTTCTTT
>.|.|TRBJ2-7|TRBV20-1|16
CSVVGRDGGWQYEQYF
TGCAGTGTTGTAGGCCGGGACGGCGGCTGGCAATACGAGCAGTACTTC
>once|.|TRBJ2-2|TRBV7-2|15
CASNLSRSNTGELFF
TGTGCCAGCAACTTAAGCAGGTCGAACACCGGGGAGCTGTTTTTT
>.|.|TRBJ2-1|TRBV3-1|15
CASSLVQGGRSEQFF
TGTGCCAGCAGCCTGGTCCAGGGGGGGCGGAGTGAGCAGTTCTTC
>.|.|TRBJ1-5|TRBV20-1|13
CSATENSNQPQHF
TGCAGTGCGACGGAAAATAGCAATCAGCCCCAGCATTTT
>.|.|TRBJ2-7|TRBV29-1|11
CSVERASEQYF
TGCAGCGTTGAAAGGGCTAGCGAGCAGTACTTC
>.|.|TRBJ2-5|TRBV6-1|11
CASSGRETQYF
TGTGCCAGCAGTGGCAGGGAGACCCAGTACTTC
>.|.|TRBJ1-3|TRBV29-1|14
CSVDGRDPGNTIYF
TGCAGCGTTGACGGCAGGGACCCCGGAAACACCATATATTTT
>few|TRBD1|TRBJ2-1|TRBV18|17
CASSPNRQGGTYNEQFF
TGTGCCAGCTCACCCAATCGACAGGGTGGCACCTACAATGAGCAGTTCTTC
>few|.|TRBJ2-7|TRBV4-2|17
CASSQVRSTPILIEQYF
TGTGCCAGCAGCCAAGTCCGGTCGACTCCTATCCTAATCGAGCAGTACTTC